These 10 T cell receptor beta chains originate from one sample sequenced in a study of blood T cell repertoires in COVID-19. The protocol was immunoSEQ multiplex PCR, while the TCRdb copy is restricted to in-frame clones and leaves out a portion. The table lists a few hundred thousand clones, about nine tenths of them singletons. The specimen sequenced was PBMCs or T cells enriched from blood (not recorded which). The source of these receptors is a woman aged 40 to 50 who had recovered from COVID-19.

The CDR3 DNA follows: TGTGCCAGCTCAGAGGGACTAGCGGGAGAACAAGAGACCCAGTACTTC. Its translation is CASSEGLAGEQETQYF. The chain employs TRBV18 and TRBJ2-5; 14 bases match TRBD2. Germline lookup yields CDR1 KGHSH and CDR2 LQKENI. The CDR3 loop spans 16 amino acids. V was clipped by 5 bases and J by 2 bases; unmatched bases: 4.

This clone showed up just once. J is TRBJ1-2 and V is TRBV12-3 or TRBV12-4; 8 nucleotides agree with TRBD1. CDR3 size: 13 residues. The V segment lost 7 bases and the J segment 5 bases; nucleotides outside the gene matches: 6. CDR3 residues: CASKRTGPYGYTF. As DNA, the CDR3 is TGTGCCAGCAAGAGGACAGGGCCTTATGGCTACACCTTC.

The rearrangement links TRBV5-1 to TRBJ2-1; D not certain. Trimming stripped 0 bases from V and 4 bases from J, with 8 bases between. This CDR3 has 14 residues. In germline, CDR1 is SGHRS, CDR2 YFSETQ. Here the CDR3 reads CASSLETAYNEQFF. CDR3 DNA sequence: TGCGCCAGCAGCTTGGAAACAGCTTACAATGAGCAGTTCTTC.

V usage is TRBV28 and J usage is TRBJ2-5; 10 nucleotides match TRBD2. Unmatched junction bases numbered 11, after V lost 5 bases and J lost 5 bases. This CDR3 comprises 16 residues. From germline, CDR1 is MDHEN and CDR2 SYDVKM. The CDR3 reads CASSIQISGGVETQYF. The CDR3 DNA is TGTGCCAGCAGTATCCAAATAAGCGGGGGGGTGGAGACCCAGTACTTC.

This sequence joins TRBV29-1 and TRBJ2-7, with 9 bases matching TRBD2. Germline lookup yields CDR1 SQVTM and CDR2 ANQGSEA. The V and J ends lost 4 bases and 1 base, in that order; junction bases with no gene match: 5. The CDR3 has 14 amino acids. The CDR3 DNA reads TGCAGCGTTGTGGCGGGAGGGAAGTCCTACGAGCAGTACTTC. Protein sequence: CSVVAGGKSYEQYF.

This sequence joins TRBV19 and TRBJ1-2; 11 bases line up with TRBD1. There are 14 residues in the CDR3. Germline-derived CDR1 and CDR2 are LNHDA and SQIVND (reference sequence). V lost 5 bases and J lost 7; bases outside the gene matches: 6. The CDR3 coding sequence is TGTGCCAGTAGTGTGGACAGGGGGCTGGGTGGCTACACCTTC. Protein sequence: CASSVDRGLGGYTF.

The rearrangement links TRBV11-2 to TRBJ1-3; D is undetermined. Per germline, CDR1 SGHAT and CDR2 FQNNGV. V was trimmed by 2 bases and J by 0 bases, leaving 14 bases between them. The CDR3 consists of 17 residues. CDR3 DNA: TGTGCCAGCAGCTTAAGTCTAGAGGGAGCCTCTGGAAACACCATATATTTT. Its translation is CASSLSLEGASGNTIYF.

The gene calls are TRBV24-1 and TRBJ2-5, with 10 bases aligning to TRBD1. The V segment lost 3 bases and the J segment 5 bases; nucleotides outside the gene matches: 11. CDR1 and CDR2 (germline): KGHDR, SFDVKD. This CDR3 comprises 17 residues. CDR3 residues: CATSDRSRQGARETQYF. The CDR3 DNA reads TGTGCCACCAGTGATCGGTCGAGACAGGGGGCGCGGGAGACCCAGTACTTC.

This chain connects TRBV23-1 to TRBJ1-1; possibly TRBD1 for D (6 bases). TRBV23-1 is known as an ORF, though its function is uncertain. V was clipped by 9 bases and J by 4 bases, with 18 bases between them. This CDR3 has 14 residues. Written as DNA, the CDR3 is TGCGCCAGAAAATCATACAGGGATGGCACTGAAGCTTTCTTT. It yields the protein CARKSYRDGTEAFF.

The rearrangement uses TRBV30 and TRBJ1-2; TRBD1 matches at 9 bases. CDR3 length equals 16 residues. With 3 bases clipped from V and 2 bases from J, the junction kept 10 bases outside the gene matches. Germline CDR1 is GTSNPN and CDR2 is SVGIG (reference sequence). The CDR3 sequence is CAWSAGGTGINYGYTF. The CDR3 region has the DNA TGTGCCTGGAGCGCCGGAGGGACAGGGATCAACTATGGCTACACCTTC. Together with reference TRBV30 and TRBJ1-2, the CDR3 gives the full variable domain: SQTIHQWPATLVQPVGSPLSLECTVEGTSNPNLYWYRQAAGRGLQLLFYSVGIGQISSEVPQNLSASRPQDRQFILSSKKLLLSDSGFYLCAWSAGGTGINYGYTFGSGTRLTVV.